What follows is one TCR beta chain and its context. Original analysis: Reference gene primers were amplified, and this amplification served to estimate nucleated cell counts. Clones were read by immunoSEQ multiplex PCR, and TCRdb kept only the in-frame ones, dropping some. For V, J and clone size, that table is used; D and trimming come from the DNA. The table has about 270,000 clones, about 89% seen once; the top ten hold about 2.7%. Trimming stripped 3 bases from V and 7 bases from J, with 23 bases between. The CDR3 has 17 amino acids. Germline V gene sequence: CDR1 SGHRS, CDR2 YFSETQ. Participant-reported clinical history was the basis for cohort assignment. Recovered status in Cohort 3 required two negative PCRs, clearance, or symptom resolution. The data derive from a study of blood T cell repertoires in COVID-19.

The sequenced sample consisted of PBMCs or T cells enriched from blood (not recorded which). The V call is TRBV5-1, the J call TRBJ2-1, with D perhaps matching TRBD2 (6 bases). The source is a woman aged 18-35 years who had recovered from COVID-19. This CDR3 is CASSSTGRAGFGNEQFF. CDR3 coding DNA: TGCGCCAGCAGCTCCACGGGTAGAGCGGGCTTTGGTAATGAGCAGTTCTTC.